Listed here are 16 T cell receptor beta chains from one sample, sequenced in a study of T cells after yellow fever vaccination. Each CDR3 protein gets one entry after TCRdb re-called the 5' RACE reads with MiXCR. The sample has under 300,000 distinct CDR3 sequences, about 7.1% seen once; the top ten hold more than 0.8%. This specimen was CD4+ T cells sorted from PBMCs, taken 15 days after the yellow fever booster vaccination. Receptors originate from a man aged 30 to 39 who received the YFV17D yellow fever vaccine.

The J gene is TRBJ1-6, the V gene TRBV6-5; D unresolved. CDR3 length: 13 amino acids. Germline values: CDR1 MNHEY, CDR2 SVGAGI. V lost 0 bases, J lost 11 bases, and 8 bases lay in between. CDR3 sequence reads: CASSYSWEAPLHF. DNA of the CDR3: TGTGCCAGCAGTTACTCTTGGGAAGCACCCCTCCACTTT.

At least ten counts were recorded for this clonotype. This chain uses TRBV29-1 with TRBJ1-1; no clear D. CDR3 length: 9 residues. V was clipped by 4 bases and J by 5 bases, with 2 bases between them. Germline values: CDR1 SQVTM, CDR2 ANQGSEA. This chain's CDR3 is CSVGTEAFF. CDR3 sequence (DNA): TGCAGCGTTGGTACTGAAGCTTTCTTT.

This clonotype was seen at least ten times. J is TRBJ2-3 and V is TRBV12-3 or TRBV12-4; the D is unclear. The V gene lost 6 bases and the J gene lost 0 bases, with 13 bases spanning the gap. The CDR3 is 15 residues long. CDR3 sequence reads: CASRSTVRSTDTQYF. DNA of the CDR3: TGTGCCAGCAGGTCGACGGTGAGGAGCACAGATACGCAGTATTTT.

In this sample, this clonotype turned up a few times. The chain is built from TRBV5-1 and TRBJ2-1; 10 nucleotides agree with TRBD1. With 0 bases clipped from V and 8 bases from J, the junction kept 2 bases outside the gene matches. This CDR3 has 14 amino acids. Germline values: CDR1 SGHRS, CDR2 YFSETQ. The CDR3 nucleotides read TGCGCCAGCAGCTTGGCCGGGACAGGGGATGAGCAGTTCTTC. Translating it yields CASSLAGTGDEQFF.

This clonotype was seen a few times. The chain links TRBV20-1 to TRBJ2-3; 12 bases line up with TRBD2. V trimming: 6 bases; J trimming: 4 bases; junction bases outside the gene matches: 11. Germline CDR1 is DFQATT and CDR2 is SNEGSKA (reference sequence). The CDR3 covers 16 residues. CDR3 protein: CSASLTSGSSPDTQYF. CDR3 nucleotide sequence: TGCAGTGCCTCCTTGACTAGCGGGAGCTCCCCAGATACGCAGTATTTT.

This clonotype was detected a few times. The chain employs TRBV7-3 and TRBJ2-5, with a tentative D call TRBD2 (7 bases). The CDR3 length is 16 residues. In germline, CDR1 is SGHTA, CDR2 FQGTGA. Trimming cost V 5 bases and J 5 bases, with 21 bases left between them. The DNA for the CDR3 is TGTGCCAGCAGCCCCCGAGCTAGCGGAGGGGGGGAGACCCAGTACTTC. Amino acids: CASSPRASGGGETQYF. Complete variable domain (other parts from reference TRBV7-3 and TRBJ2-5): GAGVSQTPSNKVTEKGKYVELRCDPISGHTALYWYRQSLGQGPEFLIYFQGTGAADDSGLPNDRFFAVRPEGSVSTLKIQRTERGDSAVYLCASSPRASGGGETQYFGPGTRLLVL.

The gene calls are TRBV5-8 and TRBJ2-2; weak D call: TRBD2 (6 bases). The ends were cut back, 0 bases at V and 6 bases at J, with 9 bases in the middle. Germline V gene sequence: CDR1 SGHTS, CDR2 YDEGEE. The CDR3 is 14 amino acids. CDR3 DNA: TGTGCCAGCAGCTTGGAAGGGGAGGCCGGGGAGCTGTTTTTT. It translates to CASSLEGEAGELFF.

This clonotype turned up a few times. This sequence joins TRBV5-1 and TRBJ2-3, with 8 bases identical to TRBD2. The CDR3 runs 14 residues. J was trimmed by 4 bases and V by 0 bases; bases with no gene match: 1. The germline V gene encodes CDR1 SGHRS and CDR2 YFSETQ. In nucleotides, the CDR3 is TGCGCCAGCAGCTTGGGGACTAGCTCAGATACGCAGTATTTT. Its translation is CASSLGTSSDTQYF.

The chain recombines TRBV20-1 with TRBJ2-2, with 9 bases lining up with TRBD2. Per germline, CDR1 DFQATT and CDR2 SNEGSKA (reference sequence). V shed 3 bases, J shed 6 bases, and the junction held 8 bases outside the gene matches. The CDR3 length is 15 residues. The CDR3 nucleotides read TGCAGTGCTAGCCGGGCGGGAGGGCCCTCCGGGGAGCTGTTTTTT. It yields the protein CSASRAGGPSGELFF.

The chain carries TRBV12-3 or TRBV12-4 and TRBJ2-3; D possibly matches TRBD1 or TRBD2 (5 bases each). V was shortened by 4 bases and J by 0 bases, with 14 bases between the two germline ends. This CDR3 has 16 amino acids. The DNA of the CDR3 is TGTGCCAGCAGTTACCCGGGACGGCCGAGCACAGATACGCAGTATTTT. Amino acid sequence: CASSYPGRPSTDTQYF.

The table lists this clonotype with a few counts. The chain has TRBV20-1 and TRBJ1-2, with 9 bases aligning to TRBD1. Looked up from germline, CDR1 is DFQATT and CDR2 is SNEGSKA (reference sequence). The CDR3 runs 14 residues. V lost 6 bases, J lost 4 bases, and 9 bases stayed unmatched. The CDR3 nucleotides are TGCAGTGCAGAGGGACAGGGAAACCTCTATGGCTACACCTTC. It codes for CSAEGQGNLYGYTF.

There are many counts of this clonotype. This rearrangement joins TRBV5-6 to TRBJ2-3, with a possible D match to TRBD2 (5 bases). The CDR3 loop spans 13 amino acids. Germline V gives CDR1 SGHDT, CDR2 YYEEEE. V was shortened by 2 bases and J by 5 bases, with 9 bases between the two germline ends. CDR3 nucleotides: TGTGCCAGCAGCTTCAGAGCGGAAGATACGCAGTATTTT. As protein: CASSFRAEDTQYF.

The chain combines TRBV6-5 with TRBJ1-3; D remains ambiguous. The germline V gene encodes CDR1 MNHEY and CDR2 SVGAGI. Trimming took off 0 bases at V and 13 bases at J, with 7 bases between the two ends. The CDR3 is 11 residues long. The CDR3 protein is CASSYSGPIYF. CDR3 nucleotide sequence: TGTGCCAGCAGTTACTCGGGTCCGATATATTTT.

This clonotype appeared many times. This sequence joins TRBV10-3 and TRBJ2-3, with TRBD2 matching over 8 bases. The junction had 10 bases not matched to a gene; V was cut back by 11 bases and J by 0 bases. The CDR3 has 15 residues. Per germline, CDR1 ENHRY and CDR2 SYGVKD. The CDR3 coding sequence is TGTGCCTCCTACCCCGGGACTAGAAGCACAGATACGCAGTATTTT. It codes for CASYPGTRSTDTQYF.

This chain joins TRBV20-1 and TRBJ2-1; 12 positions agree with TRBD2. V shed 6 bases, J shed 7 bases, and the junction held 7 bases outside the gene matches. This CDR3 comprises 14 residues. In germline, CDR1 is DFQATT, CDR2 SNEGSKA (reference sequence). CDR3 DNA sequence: TGCAGTGCCTACCCTAGCGGGAGGGGTAATGAGCAGTTCTTC. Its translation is CSAYPSGRGNEQFF.

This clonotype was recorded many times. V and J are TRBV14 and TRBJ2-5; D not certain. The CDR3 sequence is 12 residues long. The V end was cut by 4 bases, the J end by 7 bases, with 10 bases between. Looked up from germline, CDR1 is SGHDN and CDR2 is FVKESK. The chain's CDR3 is CASSPNLGTQYF. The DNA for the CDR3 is TGTGCCAGCAGCCCCAACCTGGGGACCCAGTACTTC.